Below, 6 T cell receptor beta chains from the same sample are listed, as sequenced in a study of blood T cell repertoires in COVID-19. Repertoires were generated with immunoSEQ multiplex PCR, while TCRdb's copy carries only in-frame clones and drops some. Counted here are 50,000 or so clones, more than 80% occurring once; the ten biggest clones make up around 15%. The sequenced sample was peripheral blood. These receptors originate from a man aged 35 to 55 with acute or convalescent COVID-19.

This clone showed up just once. In DNA, the CDR3 is TGTGCCAGCAGTTTAGGGAGTGGCCGCTACACCTTC. Translated, it gives CASSLGSGRYTF. The V and J genes are TRBV6-5 and TRBJ1-2; D remains unclear. Germline V CDR1 and CDR2: MNHEY, SVGAGI. This CDR3 has 12 amino acids. Trimming took 4 bases from V and 9 from J, leaving 12 bases between them.

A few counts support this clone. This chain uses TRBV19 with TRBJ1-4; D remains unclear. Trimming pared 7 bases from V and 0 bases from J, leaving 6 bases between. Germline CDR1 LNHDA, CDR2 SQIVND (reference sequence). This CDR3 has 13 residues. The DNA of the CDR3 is TGTGCCAGTAACGGGGCAACTAATGAAAAACTGTTTTTT. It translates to CASNGATNEKLFF.

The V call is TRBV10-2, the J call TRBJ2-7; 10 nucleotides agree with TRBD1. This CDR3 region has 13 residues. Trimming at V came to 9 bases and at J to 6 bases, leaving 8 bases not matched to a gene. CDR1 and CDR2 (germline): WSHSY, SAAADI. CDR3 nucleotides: TGCGCCAGTCTAGGGACAGGGGTCTTCGAGCAGTACTTC. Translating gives CASLGTGVFEQYF.

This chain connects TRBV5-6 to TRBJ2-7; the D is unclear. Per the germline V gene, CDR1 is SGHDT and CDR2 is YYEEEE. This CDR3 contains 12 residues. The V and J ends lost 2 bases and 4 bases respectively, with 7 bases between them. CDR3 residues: CASSLRVYEQYF. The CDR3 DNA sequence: TGTGCCAGCAGCTTACGAGTTTACGAGCAGTACTTC. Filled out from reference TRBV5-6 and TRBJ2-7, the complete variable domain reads DAGVTQSPTHLIKTRGQQVTLRCSPKSGHDTVSWYQQALGQGPQFIFQYYEEEERQRGNFPDRFSGHQFPNYSSELNVNALLLGDSALYLCASSLRVYEQYFGPGTRLTVT.

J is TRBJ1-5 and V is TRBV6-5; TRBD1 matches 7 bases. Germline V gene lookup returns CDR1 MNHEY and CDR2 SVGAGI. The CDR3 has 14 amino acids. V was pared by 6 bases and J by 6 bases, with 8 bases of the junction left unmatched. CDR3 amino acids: CASSFGQAVQPQHF. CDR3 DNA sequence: TGTGCCAGCAGCTTTGGACAGGCTGTTCAGCCCCAGCATTTT.

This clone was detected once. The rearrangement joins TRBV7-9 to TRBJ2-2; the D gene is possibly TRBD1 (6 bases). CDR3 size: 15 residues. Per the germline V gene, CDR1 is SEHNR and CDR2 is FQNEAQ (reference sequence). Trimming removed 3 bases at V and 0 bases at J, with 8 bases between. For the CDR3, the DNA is TGTGCCAGCAGCTTTGGGACACCGAACACCGGGGAGCTGTTTTTT. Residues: CASSFGTPNTGELFF. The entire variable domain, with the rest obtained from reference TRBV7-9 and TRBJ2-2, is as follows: DTGVSQNPRHKITKRGQNVTFRCDPISEHNRLYWYRQTLGQGPEFLTYFQNEAQLEKSRLLSDRFSAERPKGSFSTLEIQRTEQGDSAMYLCASSFGTPNTGELFFGEGSRLTVL.